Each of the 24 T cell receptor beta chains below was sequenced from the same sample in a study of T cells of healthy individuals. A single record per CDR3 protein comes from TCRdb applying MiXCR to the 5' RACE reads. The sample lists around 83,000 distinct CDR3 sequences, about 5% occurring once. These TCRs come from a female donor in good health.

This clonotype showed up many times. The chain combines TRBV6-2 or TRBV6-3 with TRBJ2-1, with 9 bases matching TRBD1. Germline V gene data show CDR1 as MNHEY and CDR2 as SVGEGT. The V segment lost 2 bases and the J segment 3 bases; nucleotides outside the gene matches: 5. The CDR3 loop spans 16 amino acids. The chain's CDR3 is CASSYGDRAIYNEQFF. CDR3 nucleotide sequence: TGTGCCAGCAGTTACGGGGACAGGGCCATCTACAATGAGCAGTTCTTC.

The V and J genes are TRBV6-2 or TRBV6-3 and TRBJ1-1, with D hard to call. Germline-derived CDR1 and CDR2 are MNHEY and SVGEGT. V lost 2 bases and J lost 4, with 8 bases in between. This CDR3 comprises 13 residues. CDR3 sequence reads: CASSYVDGTEAFF. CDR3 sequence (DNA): TGTGCCAGCAGTTACGTGGATGGCACTGAAGCTTTCTTT.

In DNA, the CDR3 is TGTGCCAGCAGTTCCGGGCCCCTTAATTCACCCCTCCACTTT. It encodes CASSSGPLNSPLHF. This chain uses TRBV6-5 with TRBJ1-6; D call uncertain. This CDR3 contains 14 residues. From germline, CDR1 is MNHEY and CDR2 SVGAGI. V lost 4 bases to trimming and J lost 6 bases, with 10 bases between them.

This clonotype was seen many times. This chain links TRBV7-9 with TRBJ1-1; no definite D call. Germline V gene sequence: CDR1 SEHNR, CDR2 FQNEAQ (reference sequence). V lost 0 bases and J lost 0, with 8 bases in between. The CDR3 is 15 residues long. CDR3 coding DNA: TGTGCCAGCAGCTTAGCCGACCGAATGAACACTGAAGCTTTCTTT. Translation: CASSLADRMNTEAFF. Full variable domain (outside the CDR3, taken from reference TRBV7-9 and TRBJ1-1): DTGVSQNPRHKITKRGQNVTFRCDPISEHNRLYWYRQTLGQGPEFLTYFQNEAQLEKSRLLSDRFSAERPKGSFSTLEIQRTEQGDSAMYLCASSLADRMNTEAFFGQGTRLTVV.

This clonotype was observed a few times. CDR3: CASSRTGKETQYF. DNA of the CDR3: TGTGCCAGCAGTAGGACAGGGAAAGAGACCCAGTACTTC. This chain uses TRBV6-5 with TRBJ2-5, with 8 bases fitting TRBD1. Germline loops: CDR1 MNHEY, CDR2 SVGAGI. J lost 3 bases, V lost 5 bases, and 2 bases had no gene match. This CDR3 is 13 amino acids long.

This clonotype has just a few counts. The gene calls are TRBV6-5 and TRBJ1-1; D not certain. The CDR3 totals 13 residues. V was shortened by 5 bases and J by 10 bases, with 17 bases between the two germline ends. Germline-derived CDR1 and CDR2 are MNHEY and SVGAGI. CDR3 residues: CASSPERGFGAFF. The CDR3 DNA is TGTGCCAGCAGTCCTGAGCGTGGGTTCGGAGCTTTCTTT.

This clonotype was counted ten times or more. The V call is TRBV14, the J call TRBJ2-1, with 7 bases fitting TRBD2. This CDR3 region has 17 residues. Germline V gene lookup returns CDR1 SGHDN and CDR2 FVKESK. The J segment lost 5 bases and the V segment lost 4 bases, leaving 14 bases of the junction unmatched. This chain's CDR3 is CASSPLRRTSGDNEQFF. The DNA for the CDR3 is TGTGCCAGCAGCCCCCTCAGACGGACGAGCGGGGACAATGAGCAGTTCTTC.

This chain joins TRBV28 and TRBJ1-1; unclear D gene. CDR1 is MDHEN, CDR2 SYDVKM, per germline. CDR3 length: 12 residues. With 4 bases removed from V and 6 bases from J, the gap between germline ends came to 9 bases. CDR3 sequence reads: CASSSIGSEAFF. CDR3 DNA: TGTGCCAGCAGTTCGATCGGGTCTGAAGCTTTCTTT.

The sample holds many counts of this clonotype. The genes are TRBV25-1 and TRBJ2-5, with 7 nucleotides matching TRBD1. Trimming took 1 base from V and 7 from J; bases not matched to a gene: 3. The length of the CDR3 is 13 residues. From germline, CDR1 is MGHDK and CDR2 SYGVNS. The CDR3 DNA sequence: TGTGCCAGCAGTGAATGGGACAGCCCGACCCAGTACTTC. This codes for CASSEWDSPTQYF.

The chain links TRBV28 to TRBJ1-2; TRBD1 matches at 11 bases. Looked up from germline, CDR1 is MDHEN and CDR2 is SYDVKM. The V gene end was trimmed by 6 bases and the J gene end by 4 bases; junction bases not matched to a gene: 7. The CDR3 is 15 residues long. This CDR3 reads CASRTQGQGVYGYTF. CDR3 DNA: TGTGCCAGCAGGACCCAGGGACAGGGGGTCTATGGCTACACCTTC.

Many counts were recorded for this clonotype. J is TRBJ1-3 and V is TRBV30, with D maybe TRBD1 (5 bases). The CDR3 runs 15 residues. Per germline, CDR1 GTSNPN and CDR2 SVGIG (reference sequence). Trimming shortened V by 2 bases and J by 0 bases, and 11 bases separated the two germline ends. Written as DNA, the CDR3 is TGTGCCTGGAGTTGGGGACCTAACTCTGGAAACACCATATATTTT. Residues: CAWSWGPNSGNTIYF.

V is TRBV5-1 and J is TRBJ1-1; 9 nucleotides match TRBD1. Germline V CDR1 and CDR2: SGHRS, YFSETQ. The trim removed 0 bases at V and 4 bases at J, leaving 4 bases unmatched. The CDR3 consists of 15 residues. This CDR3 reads CASSLGTGGPTEAFF. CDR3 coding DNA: TGCGCCAGCAGCTTGGGCACAGGGGGCCCCACTGAAGCTTTCTTT.

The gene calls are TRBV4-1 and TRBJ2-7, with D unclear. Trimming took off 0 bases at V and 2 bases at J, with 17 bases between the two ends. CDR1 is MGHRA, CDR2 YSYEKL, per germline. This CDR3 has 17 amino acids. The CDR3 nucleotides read TGCGCCAGCAGCCAAGATCTGGCCCGCGCACCACCCTACGAGCAGTACTTC. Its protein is CASSQDLARAPPYEQYF.

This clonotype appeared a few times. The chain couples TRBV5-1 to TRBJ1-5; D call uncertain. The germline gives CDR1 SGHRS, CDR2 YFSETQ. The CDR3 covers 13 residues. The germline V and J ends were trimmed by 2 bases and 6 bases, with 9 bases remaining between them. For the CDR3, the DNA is TGCGCCAGCAGCTTCAATGGGGTTCAGCCCCAGCATTTT. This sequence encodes CASSFNGVQPQHF.

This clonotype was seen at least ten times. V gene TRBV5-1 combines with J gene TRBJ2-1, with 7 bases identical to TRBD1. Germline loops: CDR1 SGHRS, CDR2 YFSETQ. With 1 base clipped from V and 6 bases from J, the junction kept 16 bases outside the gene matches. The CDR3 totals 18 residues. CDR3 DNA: TGCGCCAGCAGCTTGTTTTGGGGACAGACAGGACTCTCCAATGAGCAGTTCTTC. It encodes CASSLFWGQTGLSNEQFF. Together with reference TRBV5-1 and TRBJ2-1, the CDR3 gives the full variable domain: KAGVTQTPRYLIKTRGQQVTLSCSPISGHRSVSWYQQTPGQGLQFLFEYFSETQRNKGNFPGRFSGRQFSNSRSEMNVSTLELGDSALYLCASSLFWGQTGLSNEQFFGPGTRLTVL.

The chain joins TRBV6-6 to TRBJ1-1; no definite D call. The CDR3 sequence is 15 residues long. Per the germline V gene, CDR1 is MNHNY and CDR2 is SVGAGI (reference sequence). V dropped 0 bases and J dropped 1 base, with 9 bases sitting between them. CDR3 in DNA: TGTGCCAGCAGTTACTCAGGCAGGACGAACACTGAAGCTTTCTTT. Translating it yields CASSYSGRTNTEAFF.

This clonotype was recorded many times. The DNA for the CDR3 is TGTGCCAGCAGCCAACACAAGGGAATGAACACTGAAGCTTTCTTT. Translating it yields CASSQHKGMNTEAFF. This chain connects TRBV3-1 to TRBJ1-1; D is uncertain. V shed 2 bases and J shed 0 bases, with 10 bases lying between them. Germline values: CDR1 LGHDT, CDR2 YNNKEL (reference sequence). The CDR3 is 15 residues long.

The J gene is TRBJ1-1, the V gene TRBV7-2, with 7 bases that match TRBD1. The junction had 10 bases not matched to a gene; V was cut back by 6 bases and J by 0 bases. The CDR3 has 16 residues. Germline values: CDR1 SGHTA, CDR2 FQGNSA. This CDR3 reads CASRRKTGTLNTEAFF. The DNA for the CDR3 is TGTGCCAGCAGGCGAAAGACAGGGACTTTGAACACTGAAGCTTTCTTT.

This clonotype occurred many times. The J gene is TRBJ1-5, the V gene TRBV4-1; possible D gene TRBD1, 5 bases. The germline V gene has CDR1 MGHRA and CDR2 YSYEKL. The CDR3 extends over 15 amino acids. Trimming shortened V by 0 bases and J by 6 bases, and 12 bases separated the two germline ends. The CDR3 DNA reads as TGCGCCAGCAGCCAAGATGGGACCGGCAGTCAGCCCCAGCATTTT. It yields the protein CASSQDGTGSQPQHF.

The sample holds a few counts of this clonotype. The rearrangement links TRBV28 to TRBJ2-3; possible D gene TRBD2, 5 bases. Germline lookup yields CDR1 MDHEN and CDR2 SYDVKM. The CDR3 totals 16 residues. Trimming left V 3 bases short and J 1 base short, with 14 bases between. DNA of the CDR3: TGTGCCAGCAGTTTCGGGGAGCGCTTACGCACAGATACGCAGTATTTT. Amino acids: CASSFGERLRTDTQYF.

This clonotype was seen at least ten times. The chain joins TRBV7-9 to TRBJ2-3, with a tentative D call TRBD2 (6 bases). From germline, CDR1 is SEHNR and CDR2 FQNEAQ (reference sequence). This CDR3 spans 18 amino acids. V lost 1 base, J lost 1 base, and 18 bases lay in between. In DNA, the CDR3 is TGTGCCAGCAGCTTAGTGGCCCTCGGGAGACGTGGCACAGATACGCAGTATTTT. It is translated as CASSLVALGRRGTDTQYF.

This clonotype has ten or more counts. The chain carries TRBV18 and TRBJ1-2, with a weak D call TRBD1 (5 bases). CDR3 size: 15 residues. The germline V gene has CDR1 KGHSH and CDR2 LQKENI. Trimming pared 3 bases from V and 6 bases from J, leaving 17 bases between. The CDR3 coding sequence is TGTGCCAGCTCACCCACGGACACATCAATCGATGGCTACACCTTC. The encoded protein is CASSPTDTSIDGYTF.

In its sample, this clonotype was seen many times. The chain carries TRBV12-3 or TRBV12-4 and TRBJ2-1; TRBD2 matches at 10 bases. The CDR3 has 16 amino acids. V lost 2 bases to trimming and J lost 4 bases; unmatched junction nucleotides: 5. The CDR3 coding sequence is TGTGCCAGCAGTTTAACAGCGGGAGGGACATACAATGAGCAGTTCTTC. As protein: CASSLTAGGTYNEQFF.

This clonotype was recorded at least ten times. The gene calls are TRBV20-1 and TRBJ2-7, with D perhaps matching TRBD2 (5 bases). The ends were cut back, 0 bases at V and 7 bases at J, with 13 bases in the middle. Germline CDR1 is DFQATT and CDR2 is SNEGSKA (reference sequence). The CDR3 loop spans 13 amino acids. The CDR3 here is CSARDAVPGEQYF. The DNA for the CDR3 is TGCAGTGCTAGAGACGCCGTCCCGGGGGAGCAGTACTTC.